Given below is one T cell receptor (beta chain) in context. In germline, CDR1 is SGHDN, CDR2 FVKESK. The V end was cut by 5 bases, the J end by 3 bases, with 11 bases between. The CDR3 consists of 13 residues. TCRdb keeps only in-frame clones here, not all; method: immunoSEQ multiplex PCR. The sample shows roughly 34,000 clones, approximately 86% of them seen only once. This specimen belongs to a study of control samples from healthy donors and cancer patients. This sequence was found in a woman between 40 and 55 years old with lung cancer. The genes are TRBV14 and TRBJ2-7; D gene unclear. Sequenced: PBMCs. The CDR3: CASSSWDNYEQYF. As DNA, the CDR3 is TGTGCCAGCAGCTCCTGGGATAACTACGAGCAGTACTTC.